This T cell receptor beta chain originates from a study of cytomegalovirus exposure and HLA in healthy donors. Turning to the study itself: The 120 validation repertoires used the same platform as the 650 to 850 first-cohort repertoires (as reported by a later analysis).

The V segment lost 4 bases and the J segment 2 bases; nucleotides outside the gene matches: 3. The CDR3 runs to 15 residues. Germline V gene lookup returns CDR1 SGHTA and CDR2 FQGNSA. These donors were members of the 120-subject validation cohort, a group separate from the roughly 670-subject first cohort. The protocol was immunoSEQ multiplex PCR, while the TCRdb copy is restricted to in-frame clones and leaves out a portion. The table lists about 130,000 clones, over 90% of them singletons, with over 1% in the top ten. Whole-study results and caveats: Researchers counted 164 TCR beta chains as cytomegalovirus-associated. Confirmation was obtained in vitro that a few CMV-associated chains are specific for CMV antigens.

In regard to this clone: Antigen specificity is unknown.

V gene TRBV7-2 combines with J gene TRBJ2-7; the match to TRBD2 covers 12 bases. Sequenced: PBMCs. The origin of this receptor is a young woman in good health and CMV-seronegative. The CDR3: CASSSTSGGPYEQYF. The DNA for the CDR3 is TGTGCCAGCAGCTCGACTAGCGGGGGACCCTACGAGCAGTACTTC.